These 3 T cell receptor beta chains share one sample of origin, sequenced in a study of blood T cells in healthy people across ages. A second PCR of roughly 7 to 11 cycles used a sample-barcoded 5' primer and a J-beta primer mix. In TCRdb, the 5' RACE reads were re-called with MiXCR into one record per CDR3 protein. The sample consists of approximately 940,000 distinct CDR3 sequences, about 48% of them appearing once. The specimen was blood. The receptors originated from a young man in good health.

CDR3 nucleotides: TGTGCCAGCAGCTTCGGGCAGGGGGCCGGGCAGCCCCAGCATTTT. Protein product: CASSFGQGAGQPQHF. J is TRBJ1-5 and V is TRBV7-2; 8 bases align to TRBD1. V shed 3 bases, J shed 7 bases, and the junction held 8 bases outside the gene matches. The CDR3 contains 15 residues. Germline V CDR1 and CDR2: SGHTA, FQGNSA. The entire variable domain, with the rest obtained from reference TRBV7-2 and TRBJ1-5, is as follows: GAGVSQSPSNKVTEKGKDVELRCDPISGHTALYWYRQSLGQGLEFLIYFQGNSAPDKSGLPSDRFSAERTGGSVSTLTIQRTQQEDSAVYLCASSFGQGAGQPQHFGDGTRLSIL.

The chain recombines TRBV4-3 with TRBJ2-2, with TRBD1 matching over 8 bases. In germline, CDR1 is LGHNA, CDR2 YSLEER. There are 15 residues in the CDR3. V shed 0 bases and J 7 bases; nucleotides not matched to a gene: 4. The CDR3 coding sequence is TGCGCCAGCAGCCAAGACAGGGGGCTTGGCGGGGAGCTGTTTTTT. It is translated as CASSQDRGLGGELFF.

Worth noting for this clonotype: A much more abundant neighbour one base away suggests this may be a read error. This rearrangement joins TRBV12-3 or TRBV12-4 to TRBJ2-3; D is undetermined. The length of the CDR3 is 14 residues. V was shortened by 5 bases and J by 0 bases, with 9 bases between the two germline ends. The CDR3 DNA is TGTGCCAGCAGTGTTAGTCACAGCACAGATACGCAGTATTTT. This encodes CASSVSHSTDTQYF.